This T cell receptor (beta chain) was found in a study of blood T cell repertoires in COVID-19. Study-wide context: COVID-19 samples collected from the United States, Italy and Spain covered acute and convalescent phases. The analysed material was cDNA or gDNA that came from T cells, B-cell-depleted T cells, or PBMCs.

Germline CDR1 reads LNHDA; CDR2 reads SQIVND (reference sequence). Trimming cost V 3 bases and J 0 bases, with 12 bases left between them. This CDR3 contains 16 residues. Study processing details: Reference gene primer amplification gave estimated nucleated cell counts. Clones were sequenced by immunoSEQ multiplex PCR, and TCRdb holds only the in-frame ones, with some missing. V and J calls and clone size are as listed in that table; D and trimming were resolved from the DNA. Of 200,000 to 300,000 clones listed, less than 90% were seen once; the top ten hold just under 2%. The sequenced material came from peripheral blood. This clonotype originated in a man aged 25-40 years with active or convalescent COVID-19. The V and J genes are TRBV19 and TRBJ1-3; D might be TRBD1 (5 bases). The CDR3: CASSMRWGDSGNTIYF. As DNA, the CDR3 is TGTGCCAGTAGTATGAGGTGGGGGGACTCTGGAAACACCATATATTTT.